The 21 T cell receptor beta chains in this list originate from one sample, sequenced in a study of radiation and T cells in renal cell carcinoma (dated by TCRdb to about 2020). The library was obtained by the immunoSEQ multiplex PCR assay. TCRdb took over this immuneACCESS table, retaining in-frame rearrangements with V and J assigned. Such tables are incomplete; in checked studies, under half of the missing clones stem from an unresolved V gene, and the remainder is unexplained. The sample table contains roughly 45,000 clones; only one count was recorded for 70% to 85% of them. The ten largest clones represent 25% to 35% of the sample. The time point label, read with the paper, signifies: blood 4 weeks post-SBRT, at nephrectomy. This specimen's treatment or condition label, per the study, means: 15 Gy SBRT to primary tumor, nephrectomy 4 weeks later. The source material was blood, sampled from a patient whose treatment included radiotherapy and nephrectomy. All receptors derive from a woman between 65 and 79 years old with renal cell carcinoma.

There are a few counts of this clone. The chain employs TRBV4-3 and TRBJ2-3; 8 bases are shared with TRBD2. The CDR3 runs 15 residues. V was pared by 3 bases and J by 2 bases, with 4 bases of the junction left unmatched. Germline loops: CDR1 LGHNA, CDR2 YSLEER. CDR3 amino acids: CASSHGSGATDTQYF. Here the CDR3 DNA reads TGCGCCAGCAGCCATGGTAGCGGGGCCACAGATACGCAGTATTTT.

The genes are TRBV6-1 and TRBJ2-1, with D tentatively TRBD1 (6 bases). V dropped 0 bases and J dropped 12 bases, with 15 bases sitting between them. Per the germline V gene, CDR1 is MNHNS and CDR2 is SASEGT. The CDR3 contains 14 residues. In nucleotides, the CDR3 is TGTGCCAGCAGTGAAGCCCGGACAGTTCGAGGGCAGTTCTTC. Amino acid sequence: CASSEARTVRGQFF.

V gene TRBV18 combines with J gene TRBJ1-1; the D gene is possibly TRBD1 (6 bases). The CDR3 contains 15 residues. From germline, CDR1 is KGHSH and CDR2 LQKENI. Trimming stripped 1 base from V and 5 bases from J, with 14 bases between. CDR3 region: CASSPQGGRGTEAFF. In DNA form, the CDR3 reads TGTGCCAGCTCACCACAGGGGGGCAGGGGAACTGAAGCTTTCTTT.

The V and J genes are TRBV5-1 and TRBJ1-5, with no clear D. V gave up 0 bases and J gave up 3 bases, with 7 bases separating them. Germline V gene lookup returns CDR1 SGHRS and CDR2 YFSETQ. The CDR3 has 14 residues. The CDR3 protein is CASSLGGINQPQHF. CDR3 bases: TGCGCCAGCAGCTTGGGAGGGATCAATCAGCCCCAGCATTTT. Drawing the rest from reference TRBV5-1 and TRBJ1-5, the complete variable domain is KAGVTQTPRYLIKTRGQQVTLSCSPISGHRSVSWYQQTPGQGLQFLFEYFSETQRNKGNFPGRFSGRQFSNSRSEMNVSTLELGDSALYLCASSLGGINQPQHFGDGTRLSIL.

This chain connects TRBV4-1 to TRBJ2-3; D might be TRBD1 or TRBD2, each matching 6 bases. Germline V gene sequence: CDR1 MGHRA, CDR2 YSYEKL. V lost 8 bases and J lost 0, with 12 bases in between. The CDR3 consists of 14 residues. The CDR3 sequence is CASGGGKSTDTQYF. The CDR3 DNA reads TGCGCCAGCGGGGGCGGGAAGAGCACAGATACGCAGTATTTT.

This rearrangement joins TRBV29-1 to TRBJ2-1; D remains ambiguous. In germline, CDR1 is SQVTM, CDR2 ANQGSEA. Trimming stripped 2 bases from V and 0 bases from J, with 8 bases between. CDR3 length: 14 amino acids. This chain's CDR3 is CSVEWVNSYNEQFF. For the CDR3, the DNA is TGCAGCGTTGAATGGGTAAACTCCTACAATGAGCAGTTCTTC.

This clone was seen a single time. In DNA form, the CDR3 reads TGTGCCAGCAGCTTCGGGTTACAGGGGGATGAAAAACTGTTTTTT. Protein product: CASSFGLQGDEKLFF. The chain carries TRBV5-6 and TRBJ1-4; 8 bases line up with TRBD1. CDR3 length equals 15 residues. V lost 2 bases, J lost 6 bases, and 6 bases stayed unmatched. CDR1 SGHDT and CDR2 YYEEEE come from the germline V gene.

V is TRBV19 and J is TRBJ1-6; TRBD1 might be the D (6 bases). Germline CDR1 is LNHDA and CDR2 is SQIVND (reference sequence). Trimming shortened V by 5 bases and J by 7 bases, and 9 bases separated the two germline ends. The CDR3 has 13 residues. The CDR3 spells CASSVQGNSPLHF. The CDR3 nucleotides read TGTGCCAGTAGTGTGCAGGGGAATTCACCCCTCCACTTT.

The CDR3 sequence: CASSLGGRYNEQFF. The CDR3 DNA follows: TGCGCCAGCAGCTTGGGGGGACGGTACAATGAGCAGTTCTTC. The chain recombines TRBV5-1 with TRBJ2-1, with D possibly being TRBD1 or TRBD2 (5 bases each). There are 14 residues in the CDR3. The V gene lost 0 bases and the J gene lost 4 bases, with 8 bases spanning the gap. Germline assignment: CDR1 SGHRS and CDR2 YFSETQ. The complete variable domain, with remaining parts taken from reference TRBV5-1 and TRBJ2-1, reads KAGVTQTPRYLIKTRGQQVTLSCSPISGHRSVSWYQQTPGQGLQFLFEYFSETQRNKGNFPGRFSGRQFSNSRSEMNVSTLELGDSALYLCASSLGGRYNEQFFGPGTRLTVL.

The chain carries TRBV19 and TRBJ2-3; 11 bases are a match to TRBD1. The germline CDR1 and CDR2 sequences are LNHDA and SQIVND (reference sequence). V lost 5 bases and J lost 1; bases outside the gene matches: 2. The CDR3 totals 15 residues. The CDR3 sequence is CASSWGQGGTDTQYF. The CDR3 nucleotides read TGTGCCAGTAGTTGGGGACAGGGGGGCACAGATACGCAGTATTTT.

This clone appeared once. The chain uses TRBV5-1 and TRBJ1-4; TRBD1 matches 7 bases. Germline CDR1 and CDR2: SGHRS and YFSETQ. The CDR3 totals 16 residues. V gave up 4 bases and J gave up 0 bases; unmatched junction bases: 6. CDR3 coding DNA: TGCGCCAGCAGCCCCGGGACAGTTGCAACTAATGAAAAACTGTTTTTT. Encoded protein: CASSPGTVATNEKLFF.

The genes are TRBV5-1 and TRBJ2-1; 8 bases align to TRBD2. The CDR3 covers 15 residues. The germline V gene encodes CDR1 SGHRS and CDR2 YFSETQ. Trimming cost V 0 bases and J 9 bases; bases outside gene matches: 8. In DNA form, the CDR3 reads TGCGCCAGCAGCTTGGCCAGCGGGGGATTCACTGAGCAGTTCTTC. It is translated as CASSLASGGFTEQFF.

CDR3 loop: CASSPILRAWGSNEQFF. Here the CDR3 DNA reads TGCGCCAGCAGCCCCATACTCCGGGCCTGGGGATCTAATGAGCAGTTCTTC. The V and J genes are TRBV4-1 and TRBJ2-1; D is unresolved. This CDR3 region has 17 residues. The ends were cut back, 4 bases at V and 7 bases at J, with 23 bases in the middle. Germline V lookup: CDR1 MGHRA, CDR2 YSYEKL.

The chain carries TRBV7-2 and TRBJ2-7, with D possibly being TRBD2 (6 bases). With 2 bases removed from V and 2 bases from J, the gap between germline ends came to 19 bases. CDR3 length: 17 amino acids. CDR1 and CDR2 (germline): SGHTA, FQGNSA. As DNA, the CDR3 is TGTGCCAGCAGCTTAAAGCGGCCGGGAGTTTCCCCCTACGAGCAGTACTTC. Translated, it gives CASSLKRPGVSPYEQYF.

CDR3 amino acids: CASFGGMGETQYF. CDR3 coding DNA: TGTGCCAGCTTCGGCGGAATGGGAGAGACCCAGTACTTC. This sequence joins TRBV18 and TRBJ2-5; D remains unclear. V was cut by 7 bases and J by 4 bases, with 13 bases left in between. The germline V gene has CDR1 KGHSH and CDR2 LQKENI. CDR3 length: 13 residues.

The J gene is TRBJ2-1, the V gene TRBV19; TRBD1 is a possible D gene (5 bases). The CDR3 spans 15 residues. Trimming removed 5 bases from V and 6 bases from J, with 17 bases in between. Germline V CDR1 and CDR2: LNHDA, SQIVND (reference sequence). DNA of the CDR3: TGTGCCAGTAGTCCTAGACAGTTGGTGGGCAATGAGCAGTTCTTC. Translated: CASSPRQLVGNEQFF.

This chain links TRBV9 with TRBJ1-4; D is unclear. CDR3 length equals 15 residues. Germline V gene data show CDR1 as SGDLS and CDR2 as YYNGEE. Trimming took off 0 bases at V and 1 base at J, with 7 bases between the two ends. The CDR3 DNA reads TGTGCCAGCAGCGTAGATACGGGAACTAATGAAAAACTGTTTTTT. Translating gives CASSVDTGTNEKLFF.

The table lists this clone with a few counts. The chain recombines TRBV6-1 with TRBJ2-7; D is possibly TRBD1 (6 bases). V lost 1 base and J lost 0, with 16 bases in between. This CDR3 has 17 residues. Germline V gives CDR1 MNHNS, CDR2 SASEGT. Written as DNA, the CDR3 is TGTGCCAGCAGTGAAGGGACAGAGAGTTTTGGCTCCTACGAGCAGTACTTC. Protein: CASSEGTESFGSYEQYF.

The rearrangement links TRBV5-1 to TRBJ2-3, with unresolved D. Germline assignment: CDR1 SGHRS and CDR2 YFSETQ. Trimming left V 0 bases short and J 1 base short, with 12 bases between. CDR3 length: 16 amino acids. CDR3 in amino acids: CASSLAGSQGTDTQYF. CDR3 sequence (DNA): TGCGCCAGCAGCTTGGCGGGTAGCCAAGGCACAGATACGCAGTATTTT.

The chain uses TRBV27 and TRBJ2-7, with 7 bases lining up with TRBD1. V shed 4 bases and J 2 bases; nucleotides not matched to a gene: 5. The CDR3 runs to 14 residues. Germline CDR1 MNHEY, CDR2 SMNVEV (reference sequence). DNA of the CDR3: TGTGCCAGCAGTTCGGGACAGCAGACCTACGAGCAGTACTTC. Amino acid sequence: CASSSGQQTYEQYF.

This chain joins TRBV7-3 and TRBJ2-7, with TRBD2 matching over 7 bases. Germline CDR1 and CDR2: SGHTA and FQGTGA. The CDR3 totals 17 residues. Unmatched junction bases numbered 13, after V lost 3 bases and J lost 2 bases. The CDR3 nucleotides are TGTGCCAGCAGCTTGGGTTCGTCGAGAGCGGGACCCTACGAGCAGTACTTC. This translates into CASSLGSSRAGPYEQYF.